What follows are 32 T cell receptor beta chains derived from one specimen sequenced in a study of T cell repertoires in cytomegalovirus infection. TCRdb called the reads again in MiXCR, with one record for every CDR3 protein. Of about 360,000 distinct CDR3 sequences listed, 15% to 20% are singletons. Sequencing was done on a sample of PBMCs. The receptor set was obtained from a human donor in good health (CMV status not recorded). Some clones in this sample may be carry-over from other donors' samples.

This sequence joins TRBV28 and TRBJ2-1; D may correspond to TRBD1 or TRBD2 (6 bases each). Germline values: CDR1 MDHEN, CDR2 SYDVKM. CDR3 size: 14 residues. Trimming took 2 bases from V and 5 from J, leaving 10 bases between them. In DNA, the CDR3 is TGTGCCAGCAGTTTAACGGGGGCCCACAATGAGCAGTTCTTC. Protein: CASSLTGAHNEQFF.

The chain has TRBV6-2 or TRBV6-3 and TRBJ2-3, with D uncertain. V lost 4 bases to trimming and J lost 5 bases, with 10 bases between them. The CDR3 runs to 13 residues. CDR1 is MNHEY, CDR2 SVGEGT, per germline. CDR3 sequence (DNA): TGTGCCAGCAGTTGGGCCCACGGAGATACGCAGTATTTT. Its translation: CASSWAHGDTQYF.

The CDR3 DNA is TGCGCCAGCAGCCCGACAGGGCTCACTCTCGGAAAACTGTTTTTT. Its translation is CASSPTGLTLGKLFF. This chain connects TRBV4-1 to TRBJ1-4; 7 bases are shared with TRBD1. CDR3 size: 15 residues. Germline CDR1 MGHRA, CDR2 YSYEKL. V trimming: 4 bases; J trimming: 10 bases; junction bases outside the gene matches: 12.

This sequence joins TRBV28 and TRBJ1-2, with TRBD1 matching 11 bases. J gave up 8 bases and V 3 bases, and 8 bases lay outside the gene matches. Germline V gene sequence: CDR1 MDHEN, CDR2 SYDVKM. This CDR3 region has 15 residues. The DNA of the CDR3 is TGTGCCAGCAGTTTTATGGGGACAGGGGGTGGAGGCTACACCTTC. This gives the protein CASSFMGTGGGGYTF.

This clonotype came up many times. The chain has TRBV7-2 and TRBJ2-1, with D tentatively TRBD2 (5 bases). The ends were cut back, 1 base at V and 4 bases at J, with 8 bases in the middle. Germline CDR1 reads SGHTA; CDR2 reads FQGNSA. This CDR3 has 14 residues. This CDR3 reads CASSLVPGYNEQFF. CDR3 DNA sequence: TGTGCCAGCAGCTTAGTTCCGGGGTACAATGAGCAGTTCTTC.

This clonotype was detected many times. CDR3 amino acids: CASSARDGVEQYF. The CDR3, as DNA: TGTGCCAGCAGTGCCAGGGACGGGGTCGAGCAGTACTTC. The chain joins TRBV9 to TRBJ2-7; D assignment may be TRBD1 or TRBD2 (5 bases each). The CDR3 has 13 residues. The V end lost 5 bases, the J end lost 6 bases, and 15 bases lay between the germline ends. The germline V gene encodes CDR1 SGDLS and CDR2 YYNGEE.

This clonotype was seen a few times. The CDR3 region is CASTGQGIDTQYF. In nucleotides, the CDR3 is TGTGCCAGTACGGGACAGGGAATAGATACGCAGTATTTT. The genes are TRBV19 and TRBJ2-3; 9 bases are shared with TRBD1. Germline trimming cut 7 bases from V and 5 bases from J; bases unmatched to any gene: 4. CDR3 size: 13 residues. CDR1 and CDR2 from the germline V gene are LNHDA and SQIVND (reference sequence).

This clonotype was picked up many times. J is TRBJ2-5 and V is TRBV7-2; no clear D gene. V shed 3 bases and J shed 1 base, with 9 bases lying between them. The germline gives CDR1 SGHTA, CDR2 FQGNSA. The CDR3 contains 14 residues. CDR3 protein: CASSFSRSQETQYF. CDR3 sequence (DNA): TGTGCCAGCAGCTTTAGTAGGAGCCAAGAGACCCAGTACTTC.

This clonotype was counted ten times or more. The J gene is TRBJ1-5, the V gene TRBV7-9; TRBD1 agrees at 12 bases. The CDR3 is 13 amino acids. Germline CDR1 SEHNR, CDR2 FQNEAQ (reference sequence). The ends lost 5 bases at V and 15 bases at J; junction bases unmatched: 8. The DNA for the CDR3 is TGTGCCAGCAGCGGACGGGACAGGGGGCAGGTGCATTTT. This translates into CASSGRDRGQVHF.

This clonotype has ten or more counts. V usage is TRBV7-2 and J usage is TRBJ2-1; D might be TRBD1 or TRBD2, each matching 6 bases. CDR3 length: 13 residues. The germline V gene encodes CDR1 SGHTA and CDR2 FQGNSA. V lost 4 bases and J lost 6, with 10 bases in between. The CDR3, as DNA: TGTGCCAGCAGCTCGGGGGCACCCAATGAGCAGTTCTTC. Encoded protein: CASSSGAPNEQFF.

Ten or more counts support this clonotype. The chain carries TRBV7-2 and TRBJ2-7, with D unclear. The CDR3 extends over 12 amino acids. Germline CDR1 SGHTA, CDR2 FQGNSA. With 2 bases removed from V and 4 bases from J, the gap between germline ends came to 6 bases. CDR3 amino acids: CASSLSRYEQYF. CDR3 nucleotides: TGTGCCAGCAGCTTATCTCGGTACGAGCAGTACTTC. Together with reference TRBV7-2 and TRBJ2-7, the CDR3 gives the full variable domain: GAGVSQSPSNKVTEKGKDVELRCDPISGHTALYWYRQSLGQGLEFLIYFQGNSAPDKSGLPSDRFSAERTGGSVSTLTIQRTQQEDSAVYLCASSLSRYEQYFGPGTRLTVT.

This clonotype was counted at least ten times. The chain links TRBV7-8 to TRBJ2-5; 8 positions agree with TRBD2. CDR1 and CDR2 from the germline V gene are SGHVS and FQNEAQ. Germline trimming cut 4 bases from V and 2 bases from J; bases unmatched to any gene: 12. This CDR3 has 17 residues. As DNA, the CDR3 is TGTGCCAGCAGCTCCGTGTTAGGGCGACTAGCGCAAGAGACCCAGTACTTC. Translation gives CASSSVLGRLAQETQYF. Full variable domain (rest looked up from reference TRBV7-8 and TRBJ2-5): GAGVSQSPRYKVAKRGQDVALRCDPISGHVSLFWYQQALGQGPEFLTYFQNEAQLDKSGLPSDRFFAERPEGSVSTLKIQRTQQEDSAVYLCASSSVLGRLAQETQYFGPGTRLLVL.

The chain carries TRBV7-8 and TRBJ2-5, with D possibly being TRBD1 or TRBD2 (6 bases each). The CDR3 is made up of 16 amino acids. Germline-derived CDR1 and CDR2 are SGHVS and FQNEAQ. Trimming took off 1 base at V and 9 bases at J, with 21 bases between the two ends. The CDR3 DNA follows: TGTGCCAGCAGCTTAGGAGGGGCGGAGGGGGACGTTCCCCAGTACTTC. As protein: CASSLGGAEGDVPQYF. Supplemented by reference TRBV7-8 and TRBJ2-5, the full variable domain reads GAGVSQSPRYKVAKRGQDVALRCDPISGHVSLFWYQQALGQGPEFLTYFQNEAQLDKSGLPSDRFFAERPEGSVSTLKIQRTQQEDSAVYLCASSLGGAEGDVPQYFGPGTRLLVL.

The DNA for the CDR3 is TGCAGTGCTAACCCTAGCGGGAGGGCTTGGAATGAGCAGTTCTTC. This gives the protein CSANPSGRAWNEQFF. This chain links TRBV20-1 with TRBJ2-1; 12 nucleotides match TRBD2. Looked up from germline, CDR1 is DFQATT and CDR2 is SNEGSKA (reference sequence). The V gene end was trimmed by 4 bases and the J gene end by 7 bases; junction bases not matched to a gene: 8. CDR3 length equals 15 residues.

The table lists this clonotype with a few counts. The chain uses TRBV25-1 and TRBJ1-3; D is uncertain. V was clipped by 8 bases and J by 0 bases, with 8 bases between them. Per germline, CDR1 MGHDK and CDR2 SYGVNS. This CDR3 is built from 13 residues. CDR3 protein: CASQFTSGNTIYF. DNA for the CDR3: TGTGCCAGCCAGTTTACCTCTGGAAACACCATATATTTT.

At least ten counts were recorded for this clonotype. This rearrangement joins TRBV12-5 to TRBJ2-1; possibly TRBD2 for D (6 bases). Between the trimmed V and J ends, which lost 10 bases and 12 bases, there was a span of 19 bases. The length of the CDR3 is 12 residues. Germline V gene data show CDR1 as LGHNT and CDR2 as FRNRAP. The CDR3 DNA reads TGTGCTAATTCTCTGGAGGGAGTACTGCAGTTCTTC. Amino acids: CANSLEGVLQFF.

Only a few counts were recorded for this clonotype. CDR3 bases: TGTGCCAGCAGGGTAACAGGGAACGGCGAGCAGTACTTC. Its protein product is CASRVTGNGEQYF. This sequence joins TRBV2 and TRBJ2-7, with D tentatively TRBD1 (6 bases). Between the trimmed V and J ends, which lost 6 bases and 6 bases, there was a span of 15 bases. This CDR3 is built from 13 residues. Germline values: CDR1 SNHLY, CDR2 FYNNEI.

This clonotype was seen ten or more times. J is TRBJ2-5 and V is TRBV19; D uncertain. V was clipped by 3 bases and J by 5 bases, with 16 bases between them. The V gene's germline CDR1 is LNHDA and CDR2 SQIVND (reference sequence). CDR3 length: 15 residues. CDR3 sequence: CASSMSAYGSETQYF. The CDR3, as DNA: TGTGCCAGTAGTATGTCGGCCTATGGATCGGAGACCCAGTACTTC. Drawing the rest from reference TRBV19 and TRBJ2-5, the complete variable domain is DGGITQSPKYLFRKEGQNVTLSCEQNLNHDAMYWYRQDPGQGLRLIYYSQIVNDFQKGDIAEGYSVSREKKESFPLTVTSAQKNPTAFYLCASSMSAYGSETQYFGPGTRLLVL.

CDR3 sequence: CAARTGGQETQYF. CDR3 DNA: TGTGCCGCTCGGACAGGGGGCCAAGAGACCCAGTACTTC. The V and J genes are TRBV10-3 and TRBJ2-5, with 10 positions matching TRBD1. CDR3 size: 13 residues. V was pared by 11 bases and J by 1 base, with 4 bases of the junction left unmatched. CDR1 is ENHRY and CDR2 is SYGVKD in the germline V gene.

This clonotype was detected a few times. The chain is built from TRBV4-1 and TRBJ1-1, with D possibly being TRBD1 (6 bases). Germline V gene sequence: CDR1 MGHRA, CDR2 YSYEKL. V lost 0 bases and J lost 2, with 13 bases in between. This CDR3 is built from 16 residues. DNA for the CDR3: TGCGCCAGCAGCCAAGATCGGTCAGGGGCCAACACTGAAGCTTTCTTT. It specifies CASSQDRSGANTEAFF.

V gene TRBV11-2 combines with J gene TRBJ1-5; a weak D match, TRBD1 (6 bases). The CDR3 covers 17 residues. V was shortened by 6 bases and J by 0 bases, with 18 bases between the two germline ends. CDR1 is SGHAT and CDR2 is FQNNGV in the germline V gene. The DNA of the CDR3 is TGTGCCAGCAGTTCTAGGAGGGACACCCATAGCAATCAGCCCCAGCATTTT. It is translated as CASSSRRDTHSNQPQHF.

This clonotype was observed at least ten times. J is TRBJ2-6 and V is TRBV5-1; no reliable D call. Trimming stripped 5 bases from V and 0 bases from J, with 9 bases between. In germline, CDR1 is SGHRS, CDR2 YFSETQ. The CDR3 spans 15 residues. The CDR3 nucleotides read TGCGCCAGCAGTCTAAGCAACTCTGGGGCCAACGTCCTGACTTTC. Translated: CASSLSNSGANVLTF. Variable domain in full (rest from reference TRBV5-1 and TRBJ2-6): KAGVTQTPRYLIKTRGQQVTLSCSPISGHRSVSWYQQTPGQGLQFLFEYFSETQRNKGNFPGRFSGRQFSNSRSEMNVSTLELGDSALYLCASSLSNSGANVLTFGAGSRLTVL.

This clonotype showed up many times. The chain uses TRBV25-1 and TRBJ1-1; maybe TRBD1 (5 bases). Germline V CDR1 and CDR2: MGHDK, SYGVNS. The CDR3 is 14 amino acids. V was clipped by 9 bases and J by 1 base, with 15 bases between them. As DNA, the CDR3 is TGTGCCAGAGACGAGGAGACAGAGAACACTGAAGCTTTCTTT. This codes for CARDEETENTEAFF.

This clonotype came up many times. The genes are TRBV11-2 and TRBJ1-1; TRBD1 is a possible D gene (5 bases). The CDR3 extends over 11 amino acids. Between the trimmed V and J ends, which lost 6 bases and 4 bases, there was a span of 6 bases. CDR1 SGHAT and CDR2 FQNNGV come from the germline V gene. CDR3 in amino acids: CASRRGTEAFF. In nucleotides, the CDR3 is TGTGCCAGCAGGAGGGGCACTGAAGCTTTCTTT.

The V call is TRBV7-2, the J call TRBJ1-2; D gene ambiguous. The CDR3 loop spans 12 amino acids. Trimming left V 2 bases short and J 5 bases short, with 6 bases between. In germline, CDR1 is SGHTA, CDR2 FQGNSA. The CDR3 DNA reads TGTGCCAGCAGCTTACCGGCATATGGCTACACCTTC. Amino acids: CASSLPAYGYTF. The variable domain in full, with the rest retrieved from reference TRBV7-2 and TRBJ1-2, is GAGVSQSPSNKVTEKGKDVELRCDPISGHTALYWYRQSLGQGLEFLIYFQGNSAPDKSGLPSDRFSAERTGGSVSTLTIQRTQQEDSAVYLCASSLPAYGYTFGSGTRLTVV.

This clonotype appeared many times. The rearrangement links TRBV12-3 or TRBV12-4 to TRBJ1-4; 10 positions agree with TRBD1. The CDR3 loop spans 16 amino acids. The V and J ends lost 5 bases and 5 bases, in that order; junction bases with no gene match: 8. Here the CDR3 reads CASSARDRGQNEKLFF. The DNA of the CDR3 is TGTGCCAGCAGTGCCCGGGACAGGGGACAGAATGAAAAACTGTTTTTT.

This clonotype occurred a few times. The gene calls are TRBV19 and TRBJ1-1; D gene ambiguous. V lost 3 bases, J lost 0 bases, and 8 bases lay in between. In germline, CDR1 is LNHDA, CDR2 SQIVND (reference sequence). This CDR3 is built from 14 residues. DNA of the CDR3: TGTGCCAGTAGTATGGGTGGCATGAACACTGAAGCTTTCTTT. Translating gives CASSMGGMNTEAFF.

In its sample, this clonotype was seen a few times. This chain links TRBV6-2 or TRBV6-3 with TRBJ2-1; TRBD2 aligns across 7 bases. J gave up 0 bases and V 0 bases, and 5 bases lay outside the gene matches. The length of the CDR3 is 17 residues. CDR1 MNHEY and CDR2 SVGEGT come from the germline V gene. The CDR3 DNA reads as TGTGCCAGCAGTTACTCGGAGCGGGGCGCCTCCTACAATGAGCAGTTCTTC. Protein product: CASSYSERGASYNEQFF.

This chain joins TRBV4-2 and TRBJ2-5; D call uncertain. The CDR3 has 16 amino acids. Germline V CDR1 and CDR2: LGHNA, YNFKEQ. Between the trimmed V and J ends, which lost 0 bases and 5 bases, there was a span of 16 bases. CDR3 in DNA: TGTGCCAGCAGCCAAGATCTAAAGGGATGGCGGGAGACCCAGTACTTC. Translated: CASSQDLKGWRETQYF.

The CDR3 coding sequence is TGCAGTGCTGAGGGATCGGGAGGGGTTAGGTCCTACGAGCAGTACTTC. Its protein is CSAEGSGGVRSYEQYF. The V gene is TRBV20-1, the J gene TRBJ2-7; 8 nucleotides line up with TRBD2. CDR1 and CDR2 (germline): DFQATT, SNEGSKA (reference sequence). The CDR3 length is 16 residues. J gave up 1 base and V 5 bases, and 13 bases lay outside the gene matches.

This clonotype has ten or more counts. The chain joins TRBV7-9 to TRBJ2-7; tentative D call: TRBD1 (5 bases). Germline loops: CDR1 SEHNR, CDR2 FQNEAQ (reference sequence). The CDR3 runs to 13 residues. Trimming took off 6 bases at V and 1 base at J, with 10 bases between the two ends. In nucleotides, the CDR3 is TGTGCCAGCAGACCCGACAGATCCTACGAGCAGTACTTC. Protein sequence: CASRPDRSYEQYF.

The chain is built from TRBV20-1 and TRBJ1-1; 7 bases map to TRBD1. Unmatched junction bases numbered 15, after V lost 5 bases and J lost 0 bases. Per the germline V gene, CDR1 is DFQATT and CDR2 is SNEGSKA (reference sequence). The CDR3 extends over 17 amino acids. The CDR3 region has the DNA TGCAGTGCTCCGTCTCAGGGGGAGGCCTCGATGAACACTGAAGCTTTCTTT. As protein: CSAPSQGEASMNTEAFF.